The clone carrying this T cell receptor (beta chain) occurred many times. Its antigen remains unknown. Excluded: other autoimmune disease, uncontrolled infection, pregnancy or lactation. This entry belongs to a study of Graves' ophthalmopathy and Graves' hyperthyroidism. As the template, RNA transcripts were used to amplify TCR beta CDR3 regions. An initial RT-PCR round employing HTBI primers preceded a second-round multiplex PCR. One entry per CDR3 protein results from TCRdb running MiXCR on the multiplex PCR reads. The sample contains almost 40,000 distinct CDR3 sequences, roughly 50% of which appear only once. Overall study results and limits: Also, most clonotypes expanded in the thyroid above 0.001 frequency appeared in blood. As the model predicted ophthalmopathy progression, it achieved a sensitivity of around 70% and a specificity of about 78%.

The CDR3 is made up of 17 amino acids. V lost 2 bases, J lost 5 bases, and 12 bases stayed unmatched. Germline CDR1 SNHLY, CDR2 FYNNEI. The sequence was collected from an adult woman with stable Graves' hyperthyroidism. The specimen sequenced was peripheral blood. The rearrangement uses TRBV2 and TRBJ2-3; 8 nucleotides agree with TRBD2. The CDR3 nucleotides are TGTGCCAGCAGTGAATTCCGAACTAGCGGAGTTAGAGATACGCAGTATTTT. This encodes CASSEFRTSGVRDTQYF. Looking up the rest from reference TRBV2 and TRBJ2-3 gives the full variable domain: EPEVTQTPSHQVTQMGQEVILRCVPISNHLYFYWYRQILGQKVEFLVSFYNNEISEKSEIFDDQFSVERPDGSNFTLKIRSTKLEDSAMYFCASSEFRTSGVRDTQYFGPGTRLTVL.